What follows are 15 T cell receptor beta chains derived from one specimen sequenced in a study of T cell repertoires in cytomegalovirus infection. TCRdb called the reads again in MiXCR, with one record for every CDR3 protein. The sample consists of 150,000 to 200,000 distinct CDR3 sequences, approximately 19% of them appearing once. Sequencing input: PBMCs. These receptors came from a human donor in good health (CMV status not recorded). Some clones in this sample may be carry-over from other donors' samples.

This clonotype was observed many times. The chain couples TRBV28 to TRBJ2-2; D is unclear. This CDR3 has 16 amino acids. The ends were cut back, 5 bases at V and 8 bases at J, with 21 bases in the middle. Germline CDR1 reads MDHEN; CDR2 reads SYDVKM. CDR3 DNA: TGTGCCAGCAGTATACCGGGTGCACAGACCCGGGGGGAGCTGTTTTTT. Protein product: CASSIPGAQTRGELFF.

The chain recombines TRBV12-3 or TRBV12-4 with TRBJ2-1; 7 bases line up with TRBD1. CDR3 length equals 14 residues. Trimming cost V 9 bases and J 3 bases; bases outside gene matches: 8. For the CDR3, the DNA is TGTGCCAGTCGAAGGGGGCAAAACTACAATGAGCAGTTCTTC. Its protein is CASRRGQNYNEQFF.

V usage is TRBV19 and J usage is TRBJ2-2; D gene unclear. V was pared by 6 bases and J by 0 bases, with 17 bases between. CDR3 length equals 17 residues. Looked up from germline, CDR1 is LNHDA and CDR2 is SQIVND (reference sequence). DNA for the CDR3: TGTGCCAGTAGACCTCGTGACACACGCGCGAACACCGGGGAGCTGTTTTTT. It specifies CASRPRDTRANTGELFF.

V gene TRBV28 combines with J gene TRBJ1-4, with 10 nucleotides matching TRBD1. The CDR3 is 18 residues long. The germline gives CDR1 MDHEN, CDR2 SYDVKM. Trimming at V came to 1 base and at J to 0 bases, leaving 5 bases not matched to a gene. As DNA, the CDR3 is TGTGCCAGCAGTTTATCCACCGGGACAGGGGCAACTAATGAAAAACTGTTTTTT. Translation gives CASSLSTGTGATNEKLFF.

This clonotype has just a few counts. This sequence joins TRBV19 and TRBJ1-2, with D maybe TRBD1 (5 bases). CDR3 length: 13 residues. Germline CDR1 is LNHDA and CDR2 is SQIVND (reference sequence). The germline V and J ends were trimmed by 6 bases and 4 bases, with 12 bases remaining between them. The CDR3 coding sequence is TGTGCCAGTAGGACGACAGACCGCTATGGCTACACCTTC. Translating it yields CASRTTDRYGYTF.

This clonotype was counted many times. The chain couples TRBV5-1 to TRBJ2-5, with 9 bases aligning to TRBD2. Germline loops: CDR1 SGHRS, CDR2 YFSETQ. V was clipped by 6 bases and J by 3 bases; unmatched bases: 9. The length of the CDR3 is 15 residues. CDR3 loop: CASTTRTSAEETQYF. The CDR3 DNA follows: TGCGCCAGCACAACTCGGACTAGCGCCGAAGAGACCCAGTACTTC.

This chain's CDR3 is CATYTGTGDFGGYTF. The CDR3 DNA reads as TGTGCCACTTACACCGGGACAGGGGATTTCGGTGGCTACACCTTC. This sequence joins TRBV15 and TRBJ1-2, with 10 nucleotides matching TRBD1. The V gene end was trimmed by 9 bases and the J gene end by 7 bases; junction bases not matched to a gene: 14. Per germline, CDR1 LNHNV and CDR2 YYDKDF (reference sequence). This CDR3 is 15 amino acids long.

The chain links TRBV7-6 to TRBJ2-1; the match to TRBD2 covers 12 bases. Germline-derived CDR1 and CDR2 are SGHVS and FNYEAQ. This CDR3 has 16 amino acids. V dropped 5 bases and J dropped 4; count of bases not matched to a gene: 6. DNA for the CDR3: TGTGCCAGCAGCCCCCCGACTAGCGGGAGTTACAATGAGCAGTTCTTC. Amino acids: CASSPPTSGSYNEQFF.

In this sample, this clonotype turned up many times. V usage is TRBV7-8 and J usage is TRBJ2-6; 9 bases are a match to TRBD2. V dropped 1 base and J dropped 0; count of bases not matched to a gene: 1. The germline V gene encodes CDR1 SGHVS and CDR2 FQNEAQ. The CDR3 has 17 residues. The CDR3 sequence: CASSLVAGASGANVLTF. The CDR3 nucleotides read TGTGCCAGCAGCTTAGTAGCGGGAGCCTCTGGGGCCAACGTCCTGACTTTC. The full variable domain, rest sourced from reference TRBV7-8 and TRBJ2-6, is GAGVSQSPRYKVAKRGQDVALRCDPISGHVSLFWYQQALGQGPEFLTYFQNEAQLDKSGLPSDRFFAERPEGSVSTLKIQRTQQEDSAVYLCASSLVAGASGANVLTFGAGSRLTVL.

The V gene is TRBV12-5, the J gene TRBJ1-2; the match to TRBD1 covers 8 bases. The CDR3 consists of 13 residues. Germline-derived CDR1 and CDR2 are LGHNT and FRNRAP. J lost 4 bases, V lost 4 bases, and 2 bases had no gene match. CDR3 bases: TGTGCTAGTGGTTCCACAGGGGGCTATGGCTACACCTTC. This encodes CASGSTGGYGYTF.

This clonotype was counted at least ten times. The chain carries TRBV7-9 and TRBJ1-5; no definite D call. The CDR3 totals 16 residues. Germline V gene sequence: CDR1 SEHNR, CDR2 FQNEAQ (reference sequence). Trimming took off 5 bases at V and 0 bases at J, with 14 bases between the two ends. CDR3 in amino acids: CASSRSGSYSNQPQHF. CDR3 in DNA: TGTGCCAGCAGCCGAAGCGGGAGCTATAGCAATCAGCCCCAGCATTTT.

This clonotype has only a few counts. The J gene is TRBJ1-1, the V gene TRBV5-6; TRBD1 might be the D (5 bases). The CDR3 covers 16 residues. Germline CDR1 SGHDT, CDR2 YYEEEE. V was trimmed by 3 bases and J by 4 bases, leaving 19 bases between them. CDR3 amino acids: CASSSGDSKFSTEAFF. Written as DNA, the CDR3 is TGTGCCAGCAGCTCGGGGGACTCCAAGTTTTCCACTGAAGCTTTCTTT.

This chain uses TRBV28 with TRBJ2-2, with a weak D call TRBD2 (7 bases). There are 18 residues in the CDR3. The V and J ends lost 1 base and 5 bases respectively, with 20 bases between them. In germline, CDR1 is MDHEN, CDR2 SYDVKM. The CDR3 sequence is CASSLFPGGQGYTGELFF. In DNA form, the CDR3 reads TGTGCCAGCAGTTTATTCCCCGGGGGGCAGGGTTATACCGGGGAGCTGTTTTTT.

The chain is built from TRBV6-1 and TRBJ1-1; no clear D. CDR3 size: 14 residues. Germline V gives CDR1 MNHNS, CDR2 SASEGT. Trimming removed 7 bases from V and 2 bases from J, with 14 bases in between. The CDR3 sequence is CASTPFRANTEAFF. CDR3 DNA: TGTGCCAGCACCCCGTTTAGGGCTAACACTGAAGCTTTCTTT.

This clonotype occurred once. A much larger clone lies one base from this, so it may be a read error. This rearrangement joins TRBV12-3 or TRBV12-4 to TRBJ2-1, with no clear D. The CDR3 has 14 residues. CDR3 DNA: TGTCCCAGCAGTCCGGTCGACCCTAACAATGAGCAGTTCTTC. As protein: CPSSPVDPNNEQFF.